This TCR beta chain emerged from a study of T cell repertoires in cytomegalovirus infection. Across the study: Indications came from public TCR beta signatures; they pointed to CMV infection and to a matching HLA type.

Each CDR3 protein is one row after TCRdb ran MiXCR on the reads. The table shows approximately 630,000 distinct CDR3 sequences, with about 24% occurring only once. Study outcomes and limitations: It was HLA-C-restricted CMV-specific TCR beta clonotypes that dominated the response ex vivo.

This clonotype has a handful of counts. Antigen specificity is unknown. CDR3 length: 15 amino acids. V lost 3 bases, J lost 2 bases, and 4 bases stayed unmatched. The germline V gene has CDR1 DFQATT and CDR2 SNEGSKA (reference sequence). The chain couples TRBV20-1 to TRBJ2-1, with TRBD2 matching 10 bases. Sequencing was carried out using CD8+ T cells from PBMCs. The sequence was obtained from a human donor in good health (CMV status not recorded). Some clones in this sample may be carry-over from other donors' samples. As DNA, the CDR3 is TGCAGTGCTAGTAACCTAGCGGGGGCCTACAATGAGCAGTTCTTC. Protein: CSASNLAGAYNEQFF.